The source of this TCR beta chain is a study of blood T cell repertoires in COVID-19. On the study more broadly: Donors in the United States, Italy and Spain gave samples during acute or convalescent COVID-19. T cells, B-cell-depleted T cells, or PBMCs supplied cDNA or gDNA.

Trimming stripped 4 bases from V and 2 bases from J, with 10 bases between. The CDR3 spans 14 residues. Germline lookup yields CDR1 SGHNT and CDR2 YYREEE (reference sequence). As handled by the study authors: Reference gene primer amplification in the assay estimated nucleated cell counts. Sequencing was performed with immunoSEQ multiplex PCR; in TCRdb, only in-frame clones are kept and a portion is missing. V and J calls and clone size follow that table, whereas D and trimming were derived from the DNA. This sample has under 250,000 clones, with around 89% found just once. It was during active infection that Seattle patients were enrolled and then longitudinally followed.

The TCR comes from a young man with COVID-19, enrolled during active disease. This chain connects TRBV5-4 to TRBJ2-1; D is perhaps TRBD1 (5 bases). The specimen sequenced was peripheral blood. DNA of the CDR3: TGTGCCAGCAGCCTAGGGGAAACCTACAATGAGCAGTTCTTC. This sequence encodes CASSLGETYNEQFF.